The 31 T cell receptor beta chains below all came from one sample that was sequenced in a study of cytomegalovirus exposure and HLA in healthy donors. Amplification used 60 Vbeta primers and 13 Jbeta primers. Clones were sequenced by immunoSEQ multiplex PCR, and TCRdb holds only the in-frame ones, with some missing. The table shows around 250,000 clones, with 75% to 85% occurring only once. Sequenced material: PBMCs. These receptor sequences come from an older woman in good health and CMV-seropositive.

The chain recombines TRBV5-1 with TRBJ2-3, with D maybe TRBD2 (6 bases). V was cut by 7 bases and J by 3 bases, with 12 bases left in between. The germline V gene has CDR1 SGHRS and CDR2 YFSETQ. CDR3 length equals 13 residues. The CDR3 bases are TGCGCCAGCCTTCGGGCGGGGACAGATACGCAGTATTTT. Its translation is CASLRAGTDTQYF.

This rearrangement joins TRBV7-9 to TRBJ2-3; 8 nucleotides agree with TRBD2. V shed 4 bases, J shed 5 bases, and the junction held 2 bases outside the gene matches. Germline CDR1 is SEHNR and CDR2 is FQNEAQ (reference sequence). The CDR3 runs to 13 residues. The CDR3 nucleotides read TGTGCCAGCAGCTCCACTAGCGGAGATACGCAGTATTTT. Amino acids: CASSSTSGDTQYF.

This rearrangement joins TRBV7-3 to TRBJ2-3; D possibly corresponds to TRBD1 (5 bases). Germline V lookup: CDR1 SGHTA, CDR2 FQGTGA. The CDR3 contains 14 residues. V dropped 5 bases and J dropped 2 bases, with 11 bases sitting between them. The CDR3 region is CASSPQGYTDTQYF. The DNA for the CDR3 is TGTGCCAGCAGCCCCCAGGGTTACACAGATACGCAGTATTTT.

The chain recombines TRBV19 with TRBJ1-5; D possibly corresponds to TRBD1 (6 bases). The CDR3 has 15 amino acids. Germline V CDR1 and CDR2: LNHDA, SQIVND (reference sequence). V lost 6 bases to trimming and J lost 4 bases, with 16 bases between them. CDR3 region: CASSRLGGANQPQHF. Here the CDR3 DNA reads TGTGCCAGTAGCCGCTTAGGGGGGGCGAATCAGCCCCAGCATTTT.

This clone was seen just once. The V gene is TRBV6-5, the J gene TRBJ2-1; 11 bases match TRBD2. V shed 5 bases and J 2 bases; nucleotides not matched to a gene: 2. CDR1 is MNHEY and CDR2 is SVGAGI in the germline V gene. The CDR3 sequence is 15 residues long. CDR3 in amino acids: CASSTTSGAYNEQFF. Here the CDR3 DNA reads TGTGCCAGCAGTACGACTAGCGGGGCCTACAATGAGCAGTTCTTC.

This rearrangement joins TRBV11-2 to TRBJ2-7; possibly TRBD2 for D (6 bases). Germline assignment: CDR1 SGHAT and CDR2 FQNNGV. Trimming removed 2 bases at V and 0 bases at J, with 11 bases between. The CDR3 length is 15 residues. CDR3 region: CASSLPGSSSYEQYF. Written as DNA, the CDR3 is TGTGCCAGCAGCTTACCCGGGAGCAGCTCCTACGAGCAGTACTTC.

The chain recombines TRBV6-4 with TRBJ2-1; 12 positions match TRBD1. V was pared by 0 bases and J by 7 bases, with 4 bases of the junction left unmatched. CDR1 is MRHNA and CDR2 is SNTAGT in the germline V gene. CDR3 size: 16 residues. The CDR3 reads CASSDSPGQGANEQFF. In DNA, the CDR3 is TGTGCCAGCAGTGACTCACCGGGACAGGGGGCGAATGAGCAGTTCTTC.

The J gene is TRBJ2-1, the V gene TRBV6-4, with 9 bases aligning to TRBD2. CDR3 length: 14 residues. J gave up 9 bases and V 4 bases, and 7 bases lay outside the gene matches. From germline, CDR1 is MRHNA and CDR2 SNTAGT. CDR3 loop: CASSVVAGEGEQFF. In nucleotides, the CDR3 is TGTGCCAGCAGTGTAGTAGCGGGAGAAGGTGAGCAGTTCTTC.

The chain employs TRBV6-1 and TRBJ1-4, with a weak D call TRBD1 (6 bases). Germline values: CDR1 MNHNS, CDR2 SASEGT. The CDR3 length is 14 residues. Trimming removed 6 bases from V and 3 bases from J, with 11 bases in between. CDR3 bases: TGTGCCAGCAGCTTCAGGGGATCTAATGAAAAACTGTTTTTT. Amino acid sequence: CASSFRGSNEKLFF.

The rearrangement joins TRBV5-1 to TRBJ2-7, with D tentatively TRBD1 (6 bases). The CDR3 is 14 amino acids. Germline V CDR1 and CDR2: SGHRS, YFSETQ. Deletions cut 5 bases from V and 0 bases from J, with 12 bases between. CDR3 sequence (DNA): TGCGCCAGCAGGGCGAGGACAGCCTCCTACGAGCAGTACTTC. Amino acids: CASRARTASYEQYF.

The chain joins TRBV5-1 to TRBJ2-1; 13 bases are a match to TRBD2. The CDR3 consists of 16 residues. Trimming at V came to 4 bases and at J to 7 bases, leaving 8 bases not matched to a gene. Germline loops: CDR1 SGHRS, CDR2 YFSETQ. CDR3 in amino acids: CASSRFGLAGVNEQFF. In nucleotides, the CDR3 is TGCGCCAGCAGCCGATTCGGACTAGCGGGAGTTAATGAGCAGTTCTTC.

This rearrangement joins TRBV28 to TRBJ1-2; the D is unclear. The germline V gene encodes CDR1 MDHEN and CDR2 SYDVKM. V dropped 7 bases and J dropped 4 bases, with 10 bases sitting between them. The length of the CDR3 is 12 residues. This CDR3 reads CASTLTGYGYTF. The CDR3 DNA sequence: TGTGCCAGCACCCTAACGGGCTATGGCTACACCTTC.

The chain combines TRBV7-3 with TRBJ2-5; 11 nucleotides match TRBD2. The end of the DNA is better explained by TRBJ2-7, so the J call may be wrong. Per the germline V gene, CDR1 is SGHTA and CDR2 is FQGTGA. This CDR3 has 15 residues. The CDR3 region has the DNA TGTGCCAGCAGCTTATCACTAGCGGGGGACTACGAGCAGTACTTC. Encoded protein: CASSLSLAGDYEQYF.

This clone was observed a single time. This chain uses TRBV5-1 with TRBJ1-4, with 7 nucleotides matching TRBD1. Per germline, CDR1 SGHRS and CDR2 YFSETQ. The CDR3 length is 14 residues. With V trimmed by 0 bases and J by 6 bases, 2 bases remained unmatched. The CDR3 bases are TGCGCCAGCAGCTTGGTAGGGGGCGATGAAAAACTGTTTTTT. It encodes CASSLVGGDEKLFF.

V usage is TRBV4-1 and J usage is TRBJ2-7; 9 bases match TRBD1. The CDR3 spans 16 residues. V lost 3 bases to trimming and J lost 4 bases; unmatched junction nucleotides: 10. The V gene's germline CDR1 is MGHRA and CDR2 YSYEKL. CDR3 region: CASSQSPQQGAYEQYF. CDR3 DNA sequence: TGCGCCAGCAGCCAGTCCCCCCAACAGGGGGCTTACGAGCAGTACTTC.

The gene calls are TRBV19 and TRBJ2-7; 8 bases are shared with TRBD1. Per the germline V gene, CDR1 is LNHDA and CDR2 is SQIVND (reference sequence). The ends lost 6 bases at V and 4 bases at J; junction bases unmatched: 8. The CDR3 has 14 residues. The CDR3 DNA sequence: TGTGCCAGTAGGCAAACAGGGGGATCTTACGAGCAGTACTTC. Protein sequence: CASRQTGGSYEQYF.

The CDR3 sequence is CASSYARGNNEQFF. CDR3 sequence (DNA): TGTGCCAGCAGTTACGCCAGGGGTAACAATGAGCAGTTCTTC. The chain combines TRBV6-5 with TRBJ2-1; TRBD1 is a possible D gene (6 bases). CDR3 length equals 14 residues. V lost 2 bases, J lost 5 bases, and 10 bases lay in between. Germline values: CDR1 MNHEY, CDR2 SVGAGI.

This clone appeared a single time. The V gene is TRBV27, the J gene TRBJ2-3; D may be TRBD1 (6 bases). Germline loops: CDR1 MNHEY, CDR2 SMNVEV (reference sequence). V lost 3 bases and J lost 0, with 16 bases in between. The CDR3 covers 17 residues. The DNA for the CDR3 is TGTGCCAGCAGTTTCTCCCCCCCCCAGGGGAGCACAGATACGCAGTATTTT. Encoded protein: CASSFSPPQGSTDTQYF.

The chain recombines TRBV29-1 with TRBJ1-3; TRBD1 matches at 8 bases. The germline V gene has CDR1 SQVTM and CDR2 ANQGSEA. V lost 4 bases to trimming and J lost 0 bases; unmatched junction nucleotides: 8. The CDR3 totals 16 residues. CDR3 sequence reads: CSVVVDRESSGNTIYF. CDR3 nucleotides: TGCAGCGTTGTAGTGGACAGGGAGAGCTCTGGAAACACCATATATTTT. The full variable domain, with the rest looked up from reference TRBV29-1 and TRBJ1-3, is SAVISQKPSRDICQRGTSLTIQCQVDSQVTMMFWYRQQPGQSLTLIATANQGSEATYESGFVIDKFPISRPNLTFSTLTVSNMSPEDSSIYLCSVVVDRESSGNTIYFGEGSWLTVV.

The chain couples TRBV9 to TRBJ2-5; a possible D gene is TRBD2 (5 bases). This CDR3 is built from 13 residues. The germline gives CDR1 SGDLS, CDR2 YYNGEE. V was cut by 2 bases and J by 4 bases, with 9 bases left in between. CDR3: CASSVGVGETQYF. The CDR3 DNA sequence: TGTGCCAGCAGCGTCGGGGTTGGAGAGACCCAGTACTTC.

This chain connects TRBV12-5 to TRBJ2-1, with D perhaps matching TRBD2 (6 bases). The CDR3 contains 13 residues. Germline CDR1 and CDR2: LGHNT and FRNRAP. With 5 bases removed from V and 9 bases from J, the gap between germline ends came to 14 bases. In DNA, the CDR3 is TGTGCTAGTGGTCCCTCGCTGGGGGGTGAGCAGTTCTTC. It encodes CASGPSLGGEQFF.

The chain combines TRBV6-1 with TRBJ1-1; D perhaps matches TRBD1 (6 bases). V lost 1 base, J lost 3 bases, and 9 bases lay in between. The CDR3 length is 14 residues. Germline CDR1 is MNHNS and CDR2 is SASEGT. The CDR3 nucleotides are TGTGCCAGCAGTGAAGAGTGGGGGCACACTGAAGCTTTCTTT. This gives the protein CASSEEWGHTEAFF.

The V gene is TRBV15, the J gene TRBJ2-7; no reliable D call. This CDR3 has 13 residues. The germline CDR1 and CDR2 sequences are LNHNV and YYDKDF (reference sequence). V was clipped by 0 bases and J by 4 bases, with 7 bases between them. The CDR3 DNA reads as TGTGCCACCAGCAGAGATCCCCAATACGAGCAGTACTTC. It codes for CATSRDPQYEQYF.

This clone has a handful of counts. The chain employs TRBV18 and TRBJ2-7, with 7 bases fitting TRBD1. V shed 0 bases and J 4 bases; nucleotides not matched to a gene: 12. The CDR3 is 17 residues long. The V gene's germline CDR1 is KGHSH and CDR2 LQKENI. In nucleotides, the CDR3 is TGTGCCAGCTCACCACCGTTGGTTGAACAGGGGTTTTACGAGCAGTACTTC. Residues: CASSPPLVEQGFYEQYF.

The chain combines TRBV6-1 with TRBJ1-3; D uncertain. CDR1 is MNHNS and CDR2 is SASEGT in the germline V gene. V lost 6 bases to trimming and J lost 1 base, with 7 bases between them. The CDR3 spans 13 residues. The CDR3 nucleotides are TGTGCCAGCAGCGGGGTTTCTGGAAACACCATATATTTT. Amino acid sequence: CASSGVSGNTIYF.

In its sample, this clone was seen once. V is TRBV6-6 and J is TRBJ1-4; TRBD1 might be the D (6 bases). The CDR3 consists of 15 residues. The V end was cut by 7 bases, the J end by 4 bases, with 16 bases between. Germline V gene sequence: CDR1 MNHNY, CDR2 SVGAGI (reference sequence). The CDR3 DNA reads TGTGCCAGCAATTCGGGGGGCTGGGTTAATGAAAAACTGTTTTTT. This gives the protein CASNSGGWVNEKLFF.

The chain is built from TRBV6-6 and TRBJ2-2, with 14 nucleotides matching TRBD2. Unmatched junction bases numbered 1, after V lost 4 bases and J lost 6 bases. Germline CDR1 MNHNY, CDR2 SVGAGI (reference sequence). The CDR3 sequence is 15 residues long. The CDR3 loop reads CASSLGLAGAGELFF. The DNA for the CDR3 is TGTGCCAGCAGTTTGGGACTAGCGGGAGCCGGGGAGCTGTTTTTT.

This clone turned up a few times. The chain links TRBV9 to TRBJ2-3, with TRBD2 identical over 7 bases. Losses at the gene ends were 2 bases for V and 5 bases for J; bases not matched to a gene: 8. The germline V gene has CDR1 SGDLS and CDR2 YYNGEE. The CDR3 contains 15 residues. In DNA, the CDR3 is TGTGCCAGCAGCGTTGGGGCGGGAGTTGGAGATACGCAGTATTTT. Translation gives CASSVGAGVGDTQYF.

This clone was recorded once. This chain connects TRBV27 to TRBJ1-5; D gene ambiguous. V was shortened by 0 bases and J by 2 bases, with 11 bases between the two germline ends. The V gene's germline CDR1 is MNHEY and CDR2 SMNVEV (reference sequence). The length of the CDR3 is 16 residues. The CDR3 region is CASSLSYRQGNQPQHF. CDR3 DNA: TGTGCCAGCAGTTTATCATATAGACAAGGCAATCAGCCCCAGCATTTT.

This chain links TRBV11-1 with TRBJ1-1; 8 bases line up with TRBD1. The CDR3 totals 15 residues. Per the germline V gene, CDR1 is SGHAT and CDR2 is FQDESV (reference sequence). Losses at the gene ends were 2 bases for V and 4 bases for J; bases not matched to a gene: 6. The CDR3 sequence: CASSLLDREGTEAFF. The CDR3 DNA follows: TGTGCCAGCAGCTTACTGGACAGGGAGGGCACTGAAGCTTTCTTT.

This chain connects TRBV5-4 to TRBJ2-1, with TRBD2 matching over 7 bases. Germline loops: CDR1 SGHNT, CDR2 YYREEE (reference sequence). The V segment lost 3 bases and the J segment 1 base; nucleotides outside the gene matches: 4. The CDR3 length is 15 residues. In DNA, the CDR3 is TGTGCCAGCAGCTCGGGAGGTGGGTCCTACAATGAGCAGTTCTTC. Its translation: CASSSGGGSYNEQFF.